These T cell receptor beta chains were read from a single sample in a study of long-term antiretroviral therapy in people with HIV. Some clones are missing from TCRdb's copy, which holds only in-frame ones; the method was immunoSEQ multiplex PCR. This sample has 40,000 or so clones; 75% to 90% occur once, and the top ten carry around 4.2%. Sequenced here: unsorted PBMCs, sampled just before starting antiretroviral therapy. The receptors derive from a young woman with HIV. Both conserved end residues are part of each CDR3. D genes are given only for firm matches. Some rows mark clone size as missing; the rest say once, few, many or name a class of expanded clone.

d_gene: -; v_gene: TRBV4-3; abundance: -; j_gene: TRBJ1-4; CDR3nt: TGCGCCAGCAGCCTCGATGTGGGGGAGTCTAATGAAAAACTGTTTTTT; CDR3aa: CASSLDVGESNEKLFF
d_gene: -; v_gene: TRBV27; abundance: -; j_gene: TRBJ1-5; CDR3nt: TGTGCCAGCAGTTTTTCGAGGTACGGCAATCAGCCCCAGCATTTT; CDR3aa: CASSFSRYGNQPQHF
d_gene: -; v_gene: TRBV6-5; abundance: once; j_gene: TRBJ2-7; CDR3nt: TGTGCCAGCAGTTTACTAGAGACCTACGAGCAGTACTTC; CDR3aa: CASSLLETYEQYF
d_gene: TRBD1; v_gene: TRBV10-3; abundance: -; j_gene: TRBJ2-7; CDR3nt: TGTGCCATCCGCCGAGACAGGGCGACCTACGAGCAGTACTTC; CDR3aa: CAIRRDRATYEQYF
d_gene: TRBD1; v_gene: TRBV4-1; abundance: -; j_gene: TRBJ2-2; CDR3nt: TGCGCCAGCAGCGCCCAAGGGACAGGGAGAGGGGAGCTGTTTTTT; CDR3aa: CASSAQGTGRGELFF
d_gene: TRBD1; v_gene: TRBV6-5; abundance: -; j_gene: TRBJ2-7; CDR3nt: TGTGCCAGCAGTTACTCGGGGACAGGGTCCCTCTTAGAGCAGTACTTC; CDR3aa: CASSYSGTGSLLEQYF
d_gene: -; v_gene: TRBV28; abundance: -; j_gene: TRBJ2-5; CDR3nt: TGTGCCAGCAGTAAATTCCGGGGAGCGGAAAAAGAGACCCAGTACTTC; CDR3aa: CASSKFRGAEKETQYF
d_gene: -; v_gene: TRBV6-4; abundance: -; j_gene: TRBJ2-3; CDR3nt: TGTGCCAGCAGTGACGGCGGGGGCCCAGATACGCAGTATTTT; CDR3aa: CASSDGGGPDTQYF
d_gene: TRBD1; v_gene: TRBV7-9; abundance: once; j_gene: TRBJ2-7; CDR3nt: TGTGCCAGCAGCTCCCGGACAGGGATCCTCTACGAGCAGTACTTC; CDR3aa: CASSSRTGILYEQYF
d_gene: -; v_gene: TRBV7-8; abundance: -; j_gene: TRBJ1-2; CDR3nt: TGTGCCAGCAGCTTAGGGAATCCTATGCGGGAATACTATGGCTACACCTTC; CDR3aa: CASSLGNPMREYYGYTF
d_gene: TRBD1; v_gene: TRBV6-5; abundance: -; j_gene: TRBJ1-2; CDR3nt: TGTGCCAGCAGTCAGGACAGGACTATCGGGGGCTACACCTTC; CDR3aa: CASSQDRTIGGYTF
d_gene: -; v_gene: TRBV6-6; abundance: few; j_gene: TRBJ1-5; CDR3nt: TGTGCCAGCAGTTCGATCGATGGGGGGCGCAATCAGCCCCAGCATTTT; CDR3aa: CASSSIDGGRNQPQHF
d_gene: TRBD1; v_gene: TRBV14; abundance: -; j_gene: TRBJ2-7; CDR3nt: TGTGCCAGCAGCCAAGGACCGGGACAGGCGATGAGCTCCTACGAGCAGTACTTC; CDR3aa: CASSQGPGQAMSSYEQYF
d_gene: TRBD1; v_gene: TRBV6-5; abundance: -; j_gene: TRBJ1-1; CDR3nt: TGTGCCAGCAGCCGATCAGGGGGCACTGAAGCTTTCTTT; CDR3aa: CASSRSGGTEAFF
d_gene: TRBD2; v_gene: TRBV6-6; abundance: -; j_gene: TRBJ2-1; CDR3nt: TGTGCCAGCAGTTACCCAGCGGGAACCAATGAGCAGTTCTTC; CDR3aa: CASSYPAGTNEQFF
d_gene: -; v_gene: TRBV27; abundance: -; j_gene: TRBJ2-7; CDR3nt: TGTGCCAGCAGTTTAAAAGGACGCTACGAGCAGTACTTC; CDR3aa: CASSLKGRYEQYF
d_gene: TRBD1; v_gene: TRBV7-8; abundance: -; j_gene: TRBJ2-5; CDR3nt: TGTGCCAGCAGCTTCACAGGGGGTCTAGGAGAGACCCAGTACTTC; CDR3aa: CASSFTGGLGETQYF
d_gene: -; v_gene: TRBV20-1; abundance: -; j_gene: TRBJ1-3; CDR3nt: TGCAGTGCTAGCGAGGTGGAGCCCGTATATTTT; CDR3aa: CSASEVEPVYF
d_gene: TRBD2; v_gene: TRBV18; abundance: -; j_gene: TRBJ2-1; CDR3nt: TGTGCCAGCTCACCAACGAGACTAGCGGGAGGGTGGTGGAATGAGCAGTTCTTC; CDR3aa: CASSPTRLAGGWWNEQFF
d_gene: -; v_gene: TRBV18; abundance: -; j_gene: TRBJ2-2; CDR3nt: TGTGCCAGCTCACACGCGACAGGACTTACCGGGGAGCTGTTTTTT; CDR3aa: CASSHATGLTGELFF
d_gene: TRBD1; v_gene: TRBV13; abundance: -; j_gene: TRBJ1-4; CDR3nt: TGTGCCAGCAGCAACACGGGACAGGGTAATGAAAAACTGTTTTTT; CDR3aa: CASSNTGQGNEKLFF
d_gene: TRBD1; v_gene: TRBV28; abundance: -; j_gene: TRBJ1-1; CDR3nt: TGTGCCAGCAGTACAACAGGGGCGGGCAGCACTGAAGCTTTCTTT; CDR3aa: CASSTTGAGSTEAFF
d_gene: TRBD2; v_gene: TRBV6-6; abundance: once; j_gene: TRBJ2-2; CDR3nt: TGTGCCAGCAGTCCATATAGCGGGAGGGCCCCCGGGGAGCTGTTTTTT; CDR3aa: CASSPYSGRAPGELFF
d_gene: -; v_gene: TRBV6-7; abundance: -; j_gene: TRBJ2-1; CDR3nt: TGTGCCAGCAGTTCCCCCTGCTCCTACAATGAGCAGTTCTTC; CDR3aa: CASSSPCSYNEQFF
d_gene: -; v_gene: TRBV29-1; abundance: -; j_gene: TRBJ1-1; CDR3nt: TGCAGCGTTGAACTGGGCCTTATGAACACTGAAGCTTTCTTT; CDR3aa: CSVELGLMNTEAFF
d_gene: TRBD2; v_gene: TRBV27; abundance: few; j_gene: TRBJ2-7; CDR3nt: TGTGCCAGCAGTCCAAGCGGGAGTATGAACGAGCAGTACTTC; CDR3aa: CASSPSGSMNEQYF
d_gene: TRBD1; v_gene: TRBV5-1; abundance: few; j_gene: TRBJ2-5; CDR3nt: TGCGCCAGCAGCTTGGATCAAGGGACAGAAGAGACCCAGTACTTC; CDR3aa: CASSLDQGTEETQYF
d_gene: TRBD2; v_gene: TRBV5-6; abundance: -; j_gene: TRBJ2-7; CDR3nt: TGTGCCAGCAGCCCGGGGACTAGCGGGAGCTCCTACGAGCAGTACTTC; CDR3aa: CASSPGTSGSSYEQYF
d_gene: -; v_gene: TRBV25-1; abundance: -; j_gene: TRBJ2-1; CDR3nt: TGTGCCAGCAGTGATCTCTCTCCTAGCCGGGAAACTTGGAATGAGCAGTTCTTC; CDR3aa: CASSDLSPSRETWNEQFF
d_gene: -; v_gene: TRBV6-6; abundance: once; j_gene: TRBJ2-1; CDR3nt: TGTGCCAGCAGTTATATATACAATGAGCAGTTCTTC; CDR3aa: CASSYIYNEQFF
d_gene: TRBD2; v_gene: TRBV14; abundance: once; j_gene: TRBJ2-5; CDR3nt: TGTGCCAGCAGCCAAAGACTAGCGGGGGGACAAGAGACCCAGTACTTC; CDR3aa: CASSQRLAGGQETQYF
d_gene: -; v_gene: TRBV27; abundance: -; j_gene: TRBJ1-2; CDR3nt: TGTGCCAGCAGTAGTCAGGGACGAGGCTACACCTTC; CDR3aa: CASSSQGRGYTF
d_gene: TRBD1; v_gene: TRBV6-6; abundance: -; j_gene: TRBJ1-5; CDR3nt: TGTGCCAGCAGTTACCAGGACAGGGGGCCTCAGCCCCAGCATTTT; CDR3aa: CASSYQDRGPQPQHF
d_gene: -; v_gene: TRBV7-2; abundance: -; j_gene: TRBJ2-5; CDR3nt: TGTGCCAGCAGCGGAGGACCAGAAGAGACCCAGTACTTC; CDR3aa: CASSGGPEETQYF
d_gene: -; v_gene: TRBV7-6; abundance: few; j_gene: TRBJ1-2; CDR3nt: TGTGCCAGCAGCTTAGGGGTCGCCGGAATGGGCTACACCTTC; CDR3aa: CASSLGVAGMGYTF
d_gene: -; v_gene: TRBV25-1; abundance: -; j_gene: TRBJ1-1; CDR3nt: TGTGCCACCACATCCCGGACAGAAGCTTTCTTT; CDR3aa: CATTSRTEAFF
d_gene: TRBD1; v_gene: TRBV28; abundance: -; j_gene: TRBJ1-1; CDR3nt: TGTGCCAGCAGTCCCCCGGCAGGGGGGAACACTGAAGCTTTCTTT; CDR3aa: CASSPPAGGNTEAFF
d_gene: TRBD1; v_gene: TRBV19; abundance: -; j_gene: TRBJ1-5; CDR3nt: TGTGCCAGTAGTTACGCCAGGGGGGCTACCAATCAGCCCCAGCATTTT; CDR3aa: CASSYARGATNQPQHF
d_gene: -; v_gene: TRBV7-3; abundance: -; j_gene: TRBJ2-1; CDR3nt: TGTGCCAGCAGCTCTCAAGCGGCGAGCTCCTACAATGAGCAGTTCTTC; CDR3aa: CASSSQAASSYNEQFF
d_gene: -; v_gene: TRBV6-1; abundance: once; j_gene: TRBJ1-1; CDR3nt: TGTGCCAGCAGTGAATTACCGGGACAGAACACTGAAGCTTTCTTT; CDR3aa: CASSELPGQNTEAFF
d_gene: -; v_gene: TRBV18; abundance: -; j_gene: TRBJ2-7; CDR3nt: TGTGCCAGCTCACCAGGGTATGAACTCTACGAGCAGTACTTC; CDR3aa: CASSPGYELYEQYF
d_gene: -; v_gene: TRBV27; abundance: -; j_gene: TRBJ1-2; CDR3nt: TGTGCCAGCAGTTTAGGCCAGGGCACCATCAACTATGGCTACACCTTC; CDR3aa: CASSLGQGTINYGYTF